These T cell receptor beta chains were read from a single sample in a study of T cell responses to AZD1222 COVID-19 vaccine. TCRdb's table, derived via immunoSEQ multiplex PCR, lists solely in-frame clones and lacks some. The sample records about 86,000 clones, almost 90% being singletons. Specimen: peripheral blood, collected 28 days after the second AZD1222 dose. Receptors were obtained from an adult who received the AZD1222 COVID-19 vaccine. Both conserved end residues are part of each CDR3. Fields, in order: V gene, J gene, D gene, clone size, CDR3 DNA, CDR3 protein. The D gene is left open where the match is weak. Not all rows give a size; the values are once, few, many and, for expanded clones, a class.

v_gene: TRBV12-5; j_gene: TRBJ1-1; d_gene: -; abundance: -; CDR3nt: TGTGCTAGTGGTTGGGAGGGGAGTGAAGCTTTCTTT; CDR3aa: CASGWEGSEAFF
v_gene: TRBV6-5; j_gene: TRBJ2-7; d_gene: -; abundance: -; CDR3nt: TGTGCCAGCAGTTACAGGGGGACCTACGAGCAGTACTTC; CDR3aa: CASSYRGTYEQYF
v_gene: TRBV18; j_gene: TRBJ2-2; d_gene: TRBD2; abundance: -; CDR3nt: TGTGCCAGCTCACCAACCCCCCAACTAGCGGGAGGGTCGTACACCGGGGAGCTGTTTTTT; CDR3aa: CASSPTPQLAGGSYTGELFF
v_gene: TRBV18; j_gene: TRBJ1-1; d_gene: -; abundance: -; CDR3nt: TGTGCCAGCTCACAGGGGGTGTTAGGCACTGAAGCTTTCTTT; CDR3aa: CASSQGVLGTEAFF
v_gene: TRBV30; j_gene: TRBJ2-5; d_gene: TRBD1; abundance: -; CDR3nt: TGTGCCTGGAGTGTACGTGACAGGGAGATCCAAGAGACCCAGTACTTC; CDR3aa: CAWSVRDREIQETQYF
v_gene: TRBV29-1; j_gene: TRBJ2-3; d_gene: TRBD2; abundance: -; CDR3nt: TGCAGCGTTCCCCGGGGGGGAGGAGATACGCAGTATTTT; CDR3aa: CSVPRGGGDTQYF
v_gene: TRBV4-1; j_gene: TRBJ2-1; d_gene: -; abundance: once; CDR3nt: TGCGCCAGCAGCCAAGCGCCCTCAGTCAATGAGCAGTTCTTC; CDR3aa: CASSQAPSVNEQFF
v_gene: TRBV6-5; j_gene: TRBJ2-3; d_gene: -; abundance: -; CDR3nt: TGTGCATCGGGAGAAGACCTATTAGGCACGCAGTATTTT; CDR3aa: CASGEDLLGTQYF
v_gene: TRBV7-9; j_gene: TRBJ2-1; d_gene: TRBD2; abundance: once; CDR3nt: TGTGCCAGCAGCTTAGATCCCGGGACTAGCGGGAGGATTTACAATGAGCAGTTCTTC; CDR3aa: CASSLDPGTSGRIYNEQFF
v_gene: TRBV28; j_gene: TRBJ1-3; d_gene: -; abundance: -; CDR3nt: TGTGCCAGCAGTTTACTAGGGGCGACTGGAAACACCATATATTTT; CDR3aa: CASSLLGATGNTIYF
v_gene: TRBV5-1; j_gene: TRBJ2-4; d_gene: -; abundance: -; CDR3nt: TGCGCCAGCAGCTCGGGACATCTAGCCAAAAACATTCAGTACTTC; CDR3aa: CASSSGHLAKNIQYF
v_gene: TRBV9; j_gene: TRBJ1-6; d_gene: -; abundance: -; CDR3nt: TGTGCCAGCAGCGTAGACGACCCAAGGAATTCACCCCTCCACTTT; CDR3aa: CASSVDDPRNSPLHF
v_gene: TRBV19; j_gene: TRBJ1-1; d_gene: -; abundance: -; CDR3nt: TGTGCCAGTAGTATAGGGCTAACTGAAGCTTTCTTT; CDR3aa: CASSIGLTEAFF
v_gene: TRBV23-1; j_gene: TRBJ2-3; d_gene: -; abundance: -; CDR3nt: TGCGCCCCCTCCGGACAGCTACGGAAGGGAGAAATCACAGATACGCAGTATTTT; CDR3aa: CAPSGQLRKGEITDTQYF
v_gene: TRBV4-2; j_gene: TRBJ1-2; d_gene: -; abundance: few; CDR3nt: TGTGCCAGCAGCCAAGATTCAGAGCCTCTGTATGGCTACACCTTC; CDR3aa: CASSQDSEPLYGYTF
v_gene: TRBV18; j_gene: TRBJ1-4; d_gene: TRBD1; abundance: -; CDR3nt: TGTGCCAGCTCACCGAAAACAGGGGAGCCTAATGAAAAACTGTTTTTT; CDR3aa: CASSPKTGEPNEKLFF
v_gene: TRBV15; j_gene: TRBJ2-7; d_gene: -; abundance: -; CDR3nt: TGTGCCACCAGCAGAGATTTGGCCTACGAGCAGTACTTC; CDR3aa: CATSRDLAYEQYF
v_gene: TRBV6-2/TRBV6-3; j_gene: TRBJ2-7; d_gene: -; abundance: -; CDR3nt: TGTGCCAGCAGCGGGGCCTTCACCTACGAGCAGTACTTC; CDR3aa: CASSGAFTYEQYF
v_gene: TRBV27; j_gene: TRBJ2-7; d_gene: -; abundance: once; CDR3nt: TGTGCCAGCGGAAGACTAAGCGAGCAGTACTTC; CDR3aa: CASGRLSEQYF
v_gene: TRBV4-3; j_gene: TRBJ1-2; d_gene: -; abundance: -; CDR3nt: TGCGCCAGCAGCCAAGATTGGGAAGGGGCACGCTATGGCTACACCTTC; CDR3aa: CASSQDWEGARYGYTF
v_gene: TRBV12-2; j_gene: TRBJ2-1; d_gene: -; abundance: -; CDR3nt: TGTGCAAGTCGCTTCTCAGCGAAATATCGTCAGCGGGAGCAGTTCTTC; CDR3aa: CASRFSAKYRQREQFF
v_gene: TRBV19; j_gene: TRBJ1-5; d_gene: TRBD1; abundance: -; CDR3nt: TGTGCCAGTAGTTCCGGGACAGGGGCCCCAAATAGCAATCAGCCCCAGCATTTT; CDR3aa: CASSSGTGAPNSNQPQHF
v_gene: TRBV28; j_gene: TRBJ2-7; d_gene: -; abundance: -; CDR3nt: TGTGCCAGCAGTTTAAATAGAGTCTCTACCTACGAGCAGTACTTC; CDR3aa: CASSLNRVSTYEQYF
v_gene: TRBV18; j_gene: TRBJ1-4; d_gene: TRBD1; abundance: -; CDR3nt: TGTGCCAGCTCACCAGGGACAGGGCAAAATGAAAAACTGTTTTTT; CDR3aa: CASSPGTGQNEKLFF
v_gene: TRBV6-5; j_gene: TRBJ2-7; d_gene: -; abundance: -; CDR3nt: TGTGCCAGCAGTTACTCGGGTTTCAGGCGGACCTACGAGCAGTACTTC; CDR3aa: CASSYSGFRRTYEQYF
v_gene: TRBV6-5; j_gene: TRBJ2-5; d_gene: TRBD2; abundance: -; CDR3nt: TGTGCCAGCAGTTATGTAGCGGGCCTACAAGAGACCCAGTACTTC; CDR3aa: CASSYVAGLQETQYF
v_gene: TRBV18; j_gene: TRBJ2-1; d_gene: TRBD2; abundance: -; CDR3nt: TGTGCCAGCTCACCACCGGGACTAGCGGGAGGGCGGCAGTTCTTC; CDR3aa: CASSPPGLAGGRQFF
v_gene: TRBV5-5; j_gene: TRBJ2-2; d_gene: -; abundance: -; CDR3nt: TGTGCCAGCAGCGTAGCGTTTCTGAACACCGGGGAGCTGTTTTTT; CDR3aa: CASSVAFLNTGELFF
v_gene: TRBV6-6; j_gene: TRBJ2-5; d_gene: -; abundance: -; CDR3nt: TGTGCCAGCTCCCAGGGGCCTTTGGAGACCCAGTACTTC; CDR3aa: CASSQGPLETQYF
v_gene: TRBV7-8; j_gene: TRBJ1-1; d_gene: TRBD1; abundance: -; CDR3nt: TGTGCCAGCAGCTTGCTCCGGGACAGGCACACTGAAGCTTTCTTT; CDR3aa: CASSLLRDRHTEAFF
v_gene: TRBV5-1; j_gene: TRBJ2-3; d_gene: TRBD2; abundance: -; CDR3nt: TGCGCCAGCAGCTTGGCTGGACTAGCGGGAAGAGGCACAGATACGCAGTATTTT; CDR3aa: CASSLAGLAGRGTDTQYF
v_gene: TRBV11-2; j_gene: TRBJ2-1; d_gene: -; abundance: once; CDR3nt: TGTGCCAGCAGCTTAGGGGGGGCGGGAGTGAGGTACAATGAGCAGTTCTTC; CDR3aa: CASSLGGAGVRYNEQFF
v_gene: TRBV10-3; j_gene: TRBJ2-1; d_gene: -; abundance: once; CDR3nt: TGTGCCATCAGTGAGTCGGGGGCGGGGGAGCAGTTCTTC; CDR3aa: CAISESGAGEQFF
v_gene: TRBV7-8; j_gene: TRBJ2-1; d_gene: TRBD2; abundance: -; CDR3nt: TGTGCCAGCGGGACTAGCGGCTCAAGCTCCTACAATGAGCAGTTCTTC; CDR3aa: CASGTSGSSSYNEQFF
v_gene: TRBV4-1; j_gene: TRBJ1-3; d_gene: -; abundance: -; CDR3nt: TGCGCCAGCAGCCAAGATAGGGCGGTACTAACTGGAAACACCATATATTTT; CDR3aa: CASSQDRAVLTGNTIYF
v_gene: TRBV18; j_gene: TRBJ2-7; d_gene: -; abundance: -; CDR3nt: TGTGCCAGTACCCCCGGGACAAGCTACGAGCAGTACTTC; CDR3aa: CASTPGTSYEQYF
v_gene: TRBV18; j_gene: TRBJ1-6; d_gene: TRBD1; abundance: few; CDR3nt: TGTGCCAGCTCACACGACAGGGATAATTCACCCCTCCACTTT; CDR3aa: CASSHDRDNSPLHF
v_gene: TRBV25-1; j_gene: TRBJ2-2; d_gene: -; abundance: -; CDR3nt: TGTGCCAGCAGTGAATATGGCGGGGAGCTGTTTTTT; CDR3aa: CASSEYGGELFF
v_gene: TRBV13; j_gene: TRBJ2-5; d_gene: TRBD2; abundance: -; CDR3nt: TGTGCCAGCAGCCTCAAGGGACTAGCGGTCCCGAAAGAGACCCAGTACTTC; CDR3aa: CASSLKGLAVPKETQYF
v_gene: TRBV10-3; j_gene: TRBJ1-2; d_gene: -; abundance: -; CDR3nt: TGTGCCATCAGTGACCTCTGGAACCCGCGGGGTACTCATGGCTACACCTTC; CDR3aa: CAISDLWNPRGTHGYTF
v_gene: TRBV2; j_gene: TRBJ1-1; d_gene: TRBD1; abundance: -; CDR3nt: TGTGCCAGTTCGATGGACAGGGTGAACACTGAAGCTTTCTTT; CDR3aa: CASSMDRVNTEAFF
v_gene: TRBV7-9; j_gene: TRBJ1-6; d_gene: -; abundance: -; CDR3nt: TGTGCCAGCAGCTTATCGAGACTCTTAGGGACGGACGGAAATTCACCCCTCCACTTT; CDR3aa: CASSLSRLLGTDGNSPLHF
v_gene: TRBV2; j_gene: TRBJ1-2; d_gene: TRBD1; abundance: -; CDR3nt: TGTGCCAGCATCCGACAGGGTAGGCCAACCTATGGCTACACCTTC; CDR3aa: CASIRQGRPTYGYTF
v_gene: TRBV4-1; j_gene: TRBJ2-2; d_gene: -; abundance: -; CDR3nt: TGCGCCAGCAGCCAAGATCCAAGCGCATTTAACACCGGGGAGCTGTTTTTT; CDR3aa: CASSQDPSAFNTGELFF
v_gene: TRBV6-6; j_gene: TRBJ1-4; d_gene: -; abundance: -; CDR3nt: TGTGCCAGCAGCCGAGTTTCTAATGAAAAACTGTTTTTT; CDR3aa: CASSRVSNEKLFF
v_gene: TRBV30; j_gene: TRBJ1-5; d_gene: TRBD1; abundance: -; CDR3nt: TGTGCCTGGAGTGCAGGGGGGAGCAATCAGCCCCAGCATTTT; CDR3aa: CAWSAGGSNQPQHF
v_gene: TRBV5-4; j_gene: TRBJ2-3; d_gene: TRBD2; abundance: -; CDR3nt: TGTGCCAGCAGCTTGCCTAGCGGTAGCACAGATACGCAGTATTTT; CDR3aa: CASSLPSGSTDTQYF
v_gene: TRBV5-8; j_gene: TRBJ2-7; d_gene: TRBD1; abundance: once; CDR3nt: TGTGCCAGCAGCTCCGGGACAGGGGGTTCCGAGCAGTACTTC; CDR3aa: CASSSGTGGSEQYF
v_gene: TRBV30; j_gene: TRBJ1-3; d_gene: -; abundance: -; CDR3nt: TGTGCCTGGAGTGCAGGACCCTCTGGAAACACCATATATTTT; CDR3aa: CAWSAGPSGNTIYF
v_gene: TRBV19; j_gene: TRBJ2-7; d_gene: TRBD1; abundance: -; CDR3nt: TGTGCCAGTAGTATCCTCGGGACAGGGGGCTCCTACGAGCAGTACTTC; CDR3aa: CASSILGTGGSYEQYF
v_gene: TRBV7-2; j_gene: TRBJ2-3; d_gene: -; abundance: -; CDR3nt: TGTGCCAGCAGCTTAGAATACCTACGCACAGATACGCAGTATTTT; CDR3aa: CASSLEYLRTDTQYF